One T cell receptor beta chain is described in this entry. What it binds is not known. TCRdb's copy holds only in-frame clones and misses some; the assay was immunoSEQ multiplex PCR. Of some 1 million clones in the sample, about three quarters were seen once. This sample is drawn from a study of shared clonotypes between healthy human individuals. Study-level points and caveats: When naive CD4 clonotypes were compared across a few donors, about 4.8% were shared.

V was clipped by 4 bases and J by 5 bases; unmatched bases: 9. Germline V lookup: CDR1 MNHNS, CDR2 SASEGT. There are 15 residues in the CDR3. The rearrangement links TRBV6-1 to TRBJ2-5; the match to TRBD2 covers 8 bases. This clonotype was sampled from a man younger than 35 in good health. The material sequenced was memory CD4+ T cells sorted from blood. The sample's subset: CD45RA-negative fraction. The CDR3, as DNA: TGTGCCAGCAGTGGGTTCGGGACTAGTCGGGAGACCCAGTACTTC. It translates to CASSGFGTSRETQYF.